The present T cell receptor (beta chain) was sequenced within a study of CD8 T cells in ankylosing spondylitis. This clonotype has ten or more counts. The antigen is not known. The V and J ends lost 4 bases and 0 bases respectively, with 12 bases between them. The CDR3 totals 14 residues. The germline V gene has CDR1 DFQATT and CDR2 SNEGSKA (reference sequence). Notes on the study in general: Both synovial fluid and blood in reactive arthritis had previously been reported to carry some motif variants. Disease-associated clones were CD8+ and fairly uncommon in peripheral blood. As reported, disease-linked clones showed significant enrichment in matched ankylosing spondylitis synovial fluid. Ankylosing spondylitis blood appeared to be characterized by a TCR beta motif of several highly homologous variants.

By quantitative 5'-RACE with molecular barcodes, the TCR beta libraries were made. A single record per CDR3 protein comes from TCRdb applying MiXCR to the 5' RACE reads. The sample lists 750,000 to 850,000 distinct CDR3 sequences; approximately 10% were seen once. The V call is TRBV20-1, the J call TRBJ1-1; the D gene is possibly TRBD1 (5 bases). This sequence originates from a male donor with ankylosing spondylitis. The sample consisted of blood, either unsorted or a sorted T cell fraction (not recorded which). This CDR3 is CSATMGGLNTEAFF. The CDR3 coding sequence is TGCAGTGCTACCATGGGGGGTCTGAACACTGAAGCTTTCTTT.